Listed below are T cell receptor beta chains from one sample, sequenced in a study of vaccination and CD4 T cells after COVID-19. What these receptors recognize is not known. Via MiXCR, TCRdb re-called the PCR reads, giving one row per CDR3 protein. In the table there are roughly 15,000 distinct CDR3 sequences, roughly 42% of which are singletons. The source material was CD4+ T cells from blood, cultured in vitro. These receptors were collected from a human donor who had recovered from COVID-19. CDR3s include the opening cysteine and the closing phenylalanine or tryptophan. A D gene is named only where the DNA matches it firmly. The size entry is marked missing in some rows and otherwise reads once, few, many or a size class.

d_gene	v_gene	j_gene	abundance	CDR3aa	CDR3nt
TRBD1	TRBV19	TRBJ1-1	few	CASSRTGGANTEAFF	TGTGCCAGTAGTAGGACAGGGGGCGCGAACACTGAAGCTTTCTTT
TRBD1	TRBV27	TRBJ2-1	few	CASYQSGQGSRRFF	TGTGCCAGCTATCAATCGGGACAGGGGTCACGTCGGTTCTTC
TRBD1	TRBV20-1	TRBJ1-4	NA	CSASNPQGPGEKLFF	TGCAGTGCTAGTAACCCACAGGGGCCGGGTGAAAAACTGTTTTTT
NA	TRBV6-1	TRBJ1-6	NA	CAVGGEDSPLHF	TGTGCCGTCGGGGGGGAAGATTCACCCCTCCACTTT
TRBD1	TRBV6-1	TRBJ2-7	NA	CASRQGKGEQYF	TGTGCCAGCAGACAGGGGAAAGGTGAGCAGTACTTC
TRBD1	TRBV12-3/TRBV12-4	TRBJ2-2	NA	CASRTGGNTGELFF	TGTGCCAGCAGGACAGGGGGCAACACCGGGGAGCTGTTTTTT
TRBD1	TRBV6-1	TRBJ2-7	few	CASRSTGGYEQYF	TGTGCCAGCAGATCGACAGGGGGCTACGAGCAGTACTTC
NA	TRBV5-5	TRBJ1-1	NA	CASSLGTNTEAFF	TGTGCCAGCAGCTTGGGAACGAACACTGAAGCTTTCTTT
NA	TRBV7-2	TRBJ2-1	few	CASQNDREQFF	TGTGCCAGTCAGAATGATCGTGAGCAGTTCTTC
NA	TRBV6-5	TRBJ1-1	few	CASSYSASGVTAFF	TGTGCCAGCAGTTACTCAGCCTCTGGGGTCACCGCTTTCTTT
TRBD1	TRBV7-8	TRBJ2-3	few	CASSLVYGRIGTGGADTQYF	TGTGCCAGCAGCTTAGTTTATGGTAGGATAGGGACAGGGGGCGCAGATACGCAGTATTTT
NA	TRBV25-1	TRBJ1-6	few	CASSPHNSGLGGNSPLHF	TGTGCCAGCAGTCCCCATAACAGCGGATTAGGGGGGAATTCACCCCTCCACTTT
TRBD1	TRBV28	TRBJ2-5	NA	CASSRQGTQGTQYF	TGTGCCAGCAGTCGACAGGGGACTCAGGGGACCCAGTACTTC
NA	TRBV30	TRBJ1-1	few	CAWSTRRNAEAFF	TGTGCCTGGAGCACACGACGGAATGCTGAAGCTTTCTTT
TRBD1	TRBV24-1	TRBJ2-3	NA	CATSEARTGHTDTQYF	TGTGCCACCAGTGAGGCCCGGACAGGACACACAGATACGCAGTATTTT
NA	TRBV7-2	TRBJ2-3	NA	CASSLITDTQYF	TGTGCCAGCAGCCTCATTACAGATACGCAGTATTTT
TRBD2	TRBV30	TRBJ2-3	few	CACPPWGGGTDTQYF	TGTGCCTGCCCTCCTTGGGGGGGGGGCACAGATACGCAGTATTTT
NA	TRBV2	TRBJ1-5	few	CASRLQNQPQHF	TGTGCCAGCAGACTACAGAATCAGCCCCAGCATTTT
NA	TRBV4-3	TRBJ1-1	NA	CASSSRNWGITEAFF	TGCGCCAGCTCCTCAAGAAATTGGGGGATCACTGAAGCTTTCTTT
NA	TRBV11-3	TRBJ2-5	few	CASTKGGGRETQYF	TGTGCCAGCACGAAAGGAGGGGGCCGGGAGACCCAGTACTTC
NA	TRBV7-2	TRBJ1-1	NA	CASSLGPTSKEAFF	TGTGCCAGCAGCTTGGGGCCCACCTCTAAGGAAGCTTTCTTT
NA	TRBV21-1	TRBJ1-1	few	CASTPPRQTNTEAFF	TGTGCCAGCACCCCCCCGAGACAGACGAACACTGAAGCTTTCTTT
TRBD1	TRBV19	TRBJ1-2	NA	CASSPQGANYGYTF	TGTGCCAGTAGTCCCCAGGGGGCTAACTATGGCTACACCTTC
TRBD1	TRBV27	TRBJ1-1	NA	CASSPVPGQGRLPEAFF	TGTGCCAGCAGTCCAGTCCCGGGACAGGGTCGGTTACCTGAAGCTTTCTTT
TRBD1	TRBV4-1	TRBJ2-7	NA	CASSQHAQGAVYEQYF	TGCGCCAGCAGCCAACACGCACAGGGGGCGGTTTACGAGCAGTACTTC
TRBD1	TRBV7-8	TRBJ2-3	few	CASSSRSPADRGSTDTQYF	TGTGCCAGCAGCTCCCGGAGCCCCGCGGACAGGGGGAGCACAGATACGCAGTATTTT
TRBD2	TRBV20-1	TRBJ2-3	NA	CSASGGDGDTQYF	TGCAGTGCTAGCGGGGGGGATGGAGATACGCAGTATTTT
NA	TRBV6-4	TRBJ1-1	few	CASSPTEETSEAFF	TGTGCCAGCAGCCCGACGGAAGAGACCTCTGAAGCTTTCTTT
TRBD2	TRBV5-1	TRBJ2-1	NA	CASSLGPAGGEQFF	TGCGCCAGCAGCTTGGGGCCAGCGGGGGGTGAGCAGTTCTTC
NA	TRBV9	TRBJ1-5	NA	CASSVGMGLNQPQHF	TGTGCCAGCAGCGTAGGAATGGGCCTCAATCAGCCCCAGCATTTT
NA	TRBV7-6	TRBJ2-1	NA	CASSLGPGASYNEQFF	TGTGCCAGCAGCTTAGGTCCAGGAGCCTCCTACAATGAGCAGTTCTTC
TRBD2	TRBV5-4	TRBJ2-1	NA	CASSRGGDSYNEQFF	TGTGCCAGCAGCCGCGGGGGGGACTCCTACAATGAGCAGTTCTTC
NA	TRBV5-4	TRBJ1-1	NA	CATLGQPNMNTEAFF	TGTGCCACCTTAGGACAGCCCAATATGAACACTGAAGCTTTCTTT
NA	TRBV7-9	TRBJ1-1	once	CASSLVGQEALF	TGTGCCAGCAGCTTAGTAGGACAAGAAGCTCTCTTT
NA	TRBV19	TRBJ1-5	few	CASWRSNSNQPQHF	TGTGCCAGCTGGAGAAGTAATAGCAATCAGCCCCAGCATTTT
NA	TRBV6-5	TRBJ1-1	few	CASSYTSSGAGTEAFF	TGTGCCAGCAGTTACACCTCTTCAGGGGCGGGAACTGAAGCTTTCTTT
TRBD1	TRBV30	TRBJ2-3	NA	CAWKKGAGDTQYF	TGTGCCTGGAAAAAGGGGGCAGGAGATACGCAGTATTTT